Listed below are T cell receptor beta chains from one sample, sequenced in a study of T cell repertoires in cytomegalovirus infection. No antigen has been identified for these receptors. Each CDR3 protein is one row after TCRdb ran MiXCR on the reads. This sample has about 220,000 distinct CDR3 sequences; approximately 38% occur once, and the top ten carry 59%. The sample in question was CD8+ T cells from cultured PBMCs, obtained from culture after CMV antigen stimulation. The receptors derive from a human donor in good health (CMV status not recorded). Some clones in this sample may be carry-over from other donors' samples. Both conserved end residues are part of each CDR3. Fields, in order: V gene, clone size, J gene, CDR3 length, D gene, CDR3 protein, CDR3 DNA. A D gene is named only where the DNA matches it firmly. Expanded clones get a size class; other rows say once, few or many, or leave the size out.

>TRBV5-4|NA|TRBJ1-1|17|TRBD1
CASNIKVQGAVNTEAFF
TGTGCCAGCAACATCAAGGTCCAGGGGGCGGTGAACACTGAAGCTTTCTTT
>TRBV7-2|many|TRBJ2-7|11|NA
CASSSYLEQYF
TGTGCCAGCAGCTCCTATCTTGAGCAGTACTTC
>TRBV20-1|NA|TRBJ1-1|16|NA
CSARLWGGHSNTEAFF
TGCAGTGCTAGACTATGGGGCGGACATTCGAACACTGAAGCTTTCTTT
>TRBV10-2|NA|TRBJ2-2|15|NA
CASSESLATTGELFF
TGCGCCAGCAGTGAGTCGTTAGCGACCACCGGGGAGCTGTTTTTT
>TRBV7-8|few|TRBJ2-2|15|TRBD1
CASRRDRVQTGELFF
TGTGCCAGCAGACGGGACAGGGTTCAAACCGGGGAGCTGTTTTTT
>TRBV7-9|NA|TRBJ1-1|17|NA
CASSLSLGLILNTEAFF
TGTGCCAGCAGCTTATCCCTGGGGTTGATTCTGAACACTGAAGCTTTCTTT
>TRBV23-1|few|TRBJ2-1|17|NA
CASSLRQALPTYNEQFF
TGCGCCAGCAGTCTTCGGCAAGCTCTCCCCACCTACAATGAGCAGTTCTTC
>TRBV27|once|TRBJ2-6|18|NA
CASSLSPQEYSGANVLTF
TGTGCCAGCAGTTTATCCCCCCAGGAATACTCTGGGGCCAACGTCCTGACTTTC
>TRBV2|NA|TRBJ2-6|17|TRBD1
CASSGQGEISGANVLTF
TGTGCCAGCAGCGGACAGGGGGAAATCTCTGGGGCCAACGTCCTGACTTTC
>TRBV4-2|many|TRBJ2-7|14|NA
CASSQERNHYEQYF
TGTGCCAGCAGCCAAGAGAGGAATCACTACGAGCAGTACTTC
>TRBV12-5|NA|TRBJ2-7|14|NA
CASGDPTASYEQYF
TGTGCTAGTGGCGACCCGACAGCATCCTACGAGCAGTACTTC
>TRBV11-2|few|TRBJ1-1|17|NA
CASSLHGVRMGNTEAFF
TGTGCCAGCAGCTTACACGGTGTGAGGATGGGGAACACTGAAGCTTTCTTT
>TRBV29-1|NA|TRBJ1-2|12|TRBD1
CSVWTGVYGYTF
TGCAGCGTATGGACAGGGGTCTATGGCTACACCTTC
>TRBV7-2|NA|TRBJ2-1|19|TRBD2
CASSLTSGRPTAFYNEQFF
TGTGCCAGCAGCTTAACTAGCGGGAGACCCACCGCCTTCTACAATGAGCAGTTCTTC
>TRBV19|NA|TRBJ2-1|18|TRBD2
CASSITSGGAGSYNEQFF
TGTGCCAGTAGTATAACTAGCGGGGGGGCAGGGTCCTACAATGAGCAGTTCTTC
>TRBV19|NA|TRBJ2-7|14|NA
CASSRKGPRDEQYF
TGTGCCAGTAGCAGGAAGGGGCCTAGGGACGAGCAGTACTTC
>TRBV12-3/TRBV12-4|few|TRBJ2-3|18|NA
CASSNQISGTDFTDTQYF
TGTGCCAGCAGTAACCAGATCTCCGGGACGGATTTTACAGATACGCAGTATTTT
>TRBV7-9|NA|TRBJ2-5|13|NA
CASSPGGQETQYF
TGTGCCAGCAGCCCCGGGGGCCAAGAGACCCAGTACTTC
>TRBV27|NA|TRBJ1-2|13|TRBD1
CASSLDRSYGYTF
TGTGCCAGCAGTTTGGACAGGAGCTATGGCTACACCTTC
>TRBV7-9|NA|TRBJ1-4|14|NA
CASSLGTAQEKLFF
TGTGCCAGCAGCTTAGGGACAGCTCAGGAAAAACTGTTTTTT
>TRBV19|NA|TRBJ1-1|12|NA
CASKAGKSEAFF
TGTGCCAGTAAGGCAGGGAAATCTGAAGCTTTCTTT
>TRBV7-9|few|TRBJ2-1|18|TRBD2
CASSLAAVLAGGANEQFF
TGTGCCAGCAGCTTAGCCGCTGTCCTAGCGGGGGGGGCCAATGAGCAGTTCTTC
>TRBV7-8|NA|TRBJ1-5|14|NA
CASSPRGGIQPQHF
TGTGCCAGCAGCCCCCGTGGGGGAATCCAGCCCCAGCATTTT
>TRBV19|few|TRBJ2-1|18|TRBD2
CASQGLTSGTSSYNEQFF
TGTGCCAGTCAAGGGTTAACTAGCGGGACCTCCTCCTACAATGAGCAGTTCTTC
>TRBV7-9|few|TRBJ2-5|13|TRBD1
CASSIGTEETQYF
TGTGCCAGCAGCATCGGGACAGAAGAGACCCAGTACTTC
>TRBV2|NA|TRBJ2-5|16|NA
CASSDIYQGSQETQYF
TGTGCCAGCAGTGATATATACCAGGGGAGTCAAGAGACCCAGTACTTC
>TRBV7-3|few|TRBJ1-2|16|TRBD1
CASSSGQGAYHSGYTF
TGTGCCAGCAGCTCCGGACAGGGGGCGTATCATAGTGGCTACACCTTC
>TRBV2|NA|TRBJ2-7|14|TRBD2
CASIPGTSVGLQYF
TGTGCCAGCATCCCCGGGACTAGCGTGGGTTTGCAGTACTTC
>TRBV5-4|once|TRBJ2-1|17|TRBD2
CASSPKTSGGYMNEQFF
TGTGCCAGCAGCCCAAAAACTAGCGGGGGGTATATGAATGAGCAGTTCTTC
>TRBV15|NA|TRBJ2-7|16|NA
CATSSRDKGISYEQYF
TGTGCCACCAGCAGCAGGGACAAGGGGATTTCCTACGAGCAGTACTTC
>TRBV20-1|once|TRBJ1-2|14|NA
CSARVSGPLGGYTF
TGCAGTGCTAGAGTCTCAGGGCCATTGGGAGGCTACACCTTC
>TRBV27|NA|TRBJ2-4|17|TRBD2
CASRGLAGFATKNIQYF
TGTGCCAGCCGGGGACTAGCGGGGTTCGCGACCAAAAACATTCAGTACTTC
>TRBV7-9|few|TRBJ2-1|14|NA
CASSNSSSYNEQFF
TGTGCCAGCAGTAACTCCAGCTCCTACAATGAGCAGTTCTTC
>TRBV7-6|NA|TRBJ2-1|15|NA
CASSRSTGTYNEQFF
TGTGCCAGCAGCCGATCGACTGGTACCTACAATGAGCAGTTCTTC
>TRBV7-6|many|TRBJ2-7|13|TRBD2
CASSPGRTYEQYF
TGTGCCAGCAGCCCCGGGAGGACCTACGAGCAGTACTTC
>TRBV2|NA|TRBJ2-3|14|NA
CASSRGRNTDTQYF
TGTGCCAGCAGCAGGGGCCGTAACACAGATACGCAGTATTTT